This T cell receptor beta chain was found in a study of regulatory T cells in long-lasting Graves disease. Combining iRepertoire HTBI primers with Arm-PCR of CDR3 regions, the authors built TCR beta libraries. TCRdb recomputed calls from the multiplex PCR reads with MiXCR, one row per CDR3 protein. This table holds 250,000 or so distinct CDR3 sequences, 15% to 20% found once. Described time point: newly diagnosed GD, antithyroid drugs for less than 3 months. Generation of the TCR library employed RNA extracted from PBMCs. Germline lookup yields CDR1 SGHNT and CDR2 YYREEE (reference sequence). This CDR3 spans 14 amino acids. J gave up 1 base and V 4 bases, and 3 bases lay outside the gene matches. This clonotype showed up many times. No antigen is known for it. Study results and limitations: Newly diagnosed disease favored TRBV20-1 and TRBJ2-1 over persistent disease.

The same data also went into a second study, on T cells in Graves' hyperthyroidism and ophthalmopathy.

The chain links TRBV5-4 to TRBJ1-1; 8 bases align to TRBD1. Source: peripheral blood mononuclear cells (PBMCs), taken at new diagnosis, from a patient treated with antithyroid drugs. This TCR was recovered from a young woman with Graves disease. The CDR3 coding sequence is TGTGCCAGCAGCCCAGGGGGCACGAACACTGAAGCTTTCTTT. Protein product: CASSPGGTNTEAFF.